The rows below give T cell receptor beta chains drawn from one sample of a study of T cells in narcolepsy. The table came from immunoSEQ multiplex PCR; TCRdb's copy has only in-frame clones and leaves some out. The sample carries tens of thousands of clones, 87% recorded once. The specimen was CD45RA- memory CD4+ T cells from PBMCs. These receptors came from a human donor with narcolepsy. CDR3s include the opening cysteine and the closing phenylalanine or tryptophan. A D gene is named only where the DNA matches it firmly.

J	V	D	CDR3	DNA
TRBJ2-5	TRBV5-8	NA	CASSLPGTQYF	TGTGCCAGCAGCTTGCCTGGCACCCAGTACTTC
TRBJ2-5	TRBV19	NA	CASSMLRSEKQYF	TGTGCCAGTAGTATGTTACGATCGGAAAAGCAGTACTTC
TRBJ2-1	TRBV6-6	TRBD1	CASSSADRASNEQFF	TGTGCCAGCAGTTCAGCGGACAGGGCGAGCAATGAGCAGTTCTTC
TRBJ2-7	TRBV6-1	NA	CASKPSAWYEQYF	TGTGCCAGCAAGCCCAGTGCCTGGTACGAGCAGTACTTC
TRBJ1-3	TRBV30	TRBD1	CAWNPPTGRNTIYF	TGTGCCTGGAACCCGCCGACAGGGCGGAACACCATATATTTT
TRBJ2-2	TRBV5-5	TRBD2	CASSYRQGLAGGRWTGELFF	TGTGCCAGCAGCTATAGGCAGGGGCTAGCGGGAGGGCGGTGGACCGGGGAGCTGTTTTTT
TRBJ2-5	TRBV6-1	NA	CASGQLSGAQYF	TGTGCCAGCGGACAGCTCTCAGGGGCCCAGTACTTC
TRBJ2-2	TRBV7-2	NA	CASSLWGANTGELFF	TGTGCCAGCAGCCTATGGGGGGCGAACACCGGGGAGCTGTTTTTT
TRBJ1-3	TRBV13	NA	CASRSYSGNTIYF	TGTGCCAGCAGGTCTTACTCTGGAAACACCATATATTTT
TRBJ1-3	TRBV4-1	TRBD1	CASSQEPQTGKNTIYF	TGCGCCAGCAGCCAAGAGCCCCAGACAGGGAAAAACACCATATATTTT
TRBJ1-1	TRBV9	NA	CASSVELRTETFF	TGTGCCAGCAGCGTAGAACTGCGGACCGAAACTTTCTTT
TRBJ2-7	TRBV6-1	NA	CASSPRARAGWEQYF	TGTGCCAGCAGCCCTCGAGCCAGGGCTGGCTGGGAGCAGTACTTC
TRBJ2-1	TRBV6-5	TRBD2	CASSYPRLAGGYEQFF	TGTGCCAGCAGTTACCCCAGACTAGCGGGGGGGTATGAGCAGTTCTTC
TRBJ1-1	TRBV11-3	NA	CASSLEWQAGTEAFF	TGTGCCAGCAGCTTAGAATGGCAGGCGGGCACTGAAGCTTTCTTT